One sample yielded the 12 T cell receptor beta chains listed below, sequenced in a study of vaccination effects on CD4 cells after COVID-19. No antigens are known for them. Viral peptide pool expansion of antigen-specific CD4+ T cells preceded sequencing in the ViraFEST assay. Researchers isolated CD4+ T cells once 9 to 11 days of culture had elapsed. Participants were given two doses of BNT162b2 or mRNA-1273 vaccine. The data were produced by immunoSEQ multiplex PCR, yet TCRdb's version contains in-frame clones alone and is incomplete. The sample has 35,000 to 40,000 clones, 70% to 85% seen once; the top ten hold around 2%. Here the sequenced sample was CD4+ T cells from PBMCs cultured with HCoV-NL63 spike peptides, taken after COVID-19 vaccination. The source of these receptors is a human donor who received a COVID-19 vaccine. Some clones in this sample may be carry-over from other donors' samples.

The chain employs TRBV12-3 or TRBV12-4 and TRBJ1-2, with no clear D. The CDR3 consists of 13 residues. Deletions cut 1 base from V and 2 bases from J, with 5 bases between. The CDR3 coding sequence is TGTGCCAGCAGTTTAGTTCAAAACTATGGCTACACCTTC. It translates to CASSLVQNYGYTF.

The chain couples TRBV28 to TRBJ2-2, with a possible D match to TRBD1 (5 bases). CDR3 length equals 16 residues. Trimming cost V 7 bases and J 0 bases, with 15 bases left between them. The germline gives CDR1 MDHEN, CDR2 SYDVKM. CDR3 DNA sequence: TGTGCCAGCATGTACTGGGGCGTTTCGAACACCGGGGAGCTGTTTTTT. This encodes CASMYWGVSNTGELFF.

The genes are TRBV11-1 and TRBJ1-1; possibly TRBD1 for D (5 bases). V gave up 5 bases and J gave up 2 bases, with 12 bases separating them. CDR3 size: 14 residues. CDR1 SGHAT and CDR2 FQDESV come from the germline V gene (reference sequence). The CDR3, as DNA: TGTGCCAGCAGCCTTGTCGGGGGTAACACTGAAGCTTTCTTT. This gives the protein CASSLVGGNTEAFF.

J is TRBJ1-2 and V is TRBV28, with D tentatively TRBD1 (5 bases). With 2 bases removed from V and 7 bases from J, the gap between germline ends came to 8 bases. Germline CDR1 is MDHEN and CDR2 is SYDVKM. There are 12 residues in the CDR3. The CDR3 region is CASSLKGSGYTF. The DNA of the CDR3 is TGTGCCAGCAGTTTAAAGGGGAGTGGCTACACCTTC.

Details on this clone: At one of its ends the junction is not consistent with the germline gene, which may arise from a read error. This rearrangement joins TRBV9 to TRBJ2-1, with 10 bases fitting TRBD2. The germline CDR1 and CDR2 sequences are SGDLS and YYNGEE. The CDR3 length is 16 residues. CDR3 bases: TGTGCCAGCAACGTAAGGCCTAGCGGGGGTTCAAATGAGCAGTTCTTC. Its protein product is CASNVRPSGGSNEQFF. The full variable domain, completed using reference TRBV9 and TRBJ2-1, is DSGVTQTPKHLITATGQRVTLRCSPRSGDLSVYWYQQSLDQGLQFLIQYYNGEERAKGNILERFSAQQFPDLHSELNLSSLELGDSALYFCASNVRPSGGSNEQFFGPGTRLTVL.

The chain couples TRBV18 to TRBJ2-6; possibly TRBD1 for D (6 bases). Per the germline V gene, CDR1 is KGHSH and CDR2 is LQKENI. The CDR3 has 18 amino acids. Trimming cost V 5 bases and J 0 bases, with 17 bases left between them. For the CDR3, the DNA is TGTGCCAGCTCAGATACCTACGGACAGAACTCTGGGGCCAACGTCCTGACTTTC. This codes for CASSDTYGQNSGANVLTF. Combining the CDR3 with reference TRBV18 and TRBJ2-6 gives the whole variable domain NAGVMQNPRHLVRRRGQEARLRCSPMKGHSHVYWYRQLPEEGLKFMVYLQKENIIDESGMPKERFSAEFPKEGPSILRIQQVVRGDSAAYFCASSDTYGQNSGANVLTFGAGSRLTVL.

The chain links TRBV5-1 to TRBJ2-5, with 8 bases fitting TRBD1. The CDR3 is 14 amino acids. The junction had 3 bases not matched to a gene; V was cut back by 5 bases and J by 0 bases. Germline CDR1 and CDR2: SGHRS and YFSETQ. The CDR3 spells CASRTGAYQETQYF. The CDR3 DNA reads TGCGCCAGCAGGACAGGGGCGTACCAAGAGACCCAGTACTTC.

This clone was observed a single time. The rearrangement uses TRBV27 and TRBJ1-5; D is perhaps TRBD1 (5 bases). Germline CDR1 reads MNHEY; CDR2 reads SMNVEV (reference sequence). The germline V and J ends were trimmed by 3 bases and 5 bases, with 14 bases remaining between them. The CDR3 is 15 residues long. This chain's CDR3 is CASSFSPVGDQPQHF. As DNA, the CDR3 is TGTGCCAGCAGTTTCTCGCCCGTAGGGGATCAGCCCCAGCATTTT.

Only a few counts were recorded for this clone. V usage is TRBV4-1 and J usage is TRBJ1-4; tentatively, D is TRBD1 (5 bases). The V gene's germline CDR1 is MGHRA and CDR2 YSYEKL. Trimming left V 8 bases short and J 4 bases short, with 14 bases between. This CDR3 region has 14 residues. The CDR3 reads CASQNQGLNEKLFF. CDR3 sequence (DNA): TGCGCCAGCCAAAACCAGGGCCTTAATGAAAAACTGTTTTTT.

The count of this clone is one. In nucleotides, the CDR3 is TGCGCCAGCAGCTTGGGGGGGAGTGAGGCTGAAGCTTTCTTT. Translated: CASSLGGSEAEAFF. The rearrangement links TRBV5-1 to TRBJ1-1; weak D call: TRBD1 (5 bases). The V gene's germline CDR1 is SGHRS and CDR2 YFSETQ. V was clipped by 0 bases and J by 6 bases, with 12 bases between them. The CDR3 has 14 amino acids.

This clone was observed a few times. The genes are TRBV19 and TRBJ2-1; no definite D call. V was trimmed by 4 bases and J by 2 bases, leaving 9 bases between them. The CDR3 has 14 amino acids. Germline V gene sequence: CDR1 LNHDA, CDR2 SQIVND (reference sequence). CDR3 bases: TGTGCCAGTAGTAGTGGTCCTACCTACAATGAGCAGTTCTTC. This codes for CASSSGPTYNEQFF.

The chain joins TRBV5-8 to TRBJ1-1; D might be TRBD1 (6 bases). CDR3 length: 17 amino acids. V was cut by 1 base and J by 10 bases, with 26 bases left in between. Germline V gene lookup returns CDR1 SGHTS and CDR2 YDEGEE. CDR3 protein: CASSLYLAGGPLEGAFF. CDR3 coding DNA: TGTGCCAGCAGCTTGTACTTAGCGGGGGGGCCCCTCGAGGGAGCTTTCTTT.